A single sample gave rise to the 20 T cell receptor beta chains below, sequenced in a study of CD8 T cells in ankylosing spondylitis. Study conclusions and caveats: The study identified a TCR beta motif of seven or eight highly homologous variants that appeared characteristic of ankylosing spondylitis blood.

No antigens are known for them. TCRdb fed the 5' RACE reads into MiXCR, producing one record per CDR3 protein. This table holds approximately 500,000 distinct CDR3 sequences, about 12% found once. Material: blood, either unsorted or a sorted T cell fraction (not recorded which). These receptors were taken from a male donor with ankylosing spondylitis.

This chain joins TRBV5-1 and TRBJ2-3; 8 nucleotides align to TRBD1. This CDR3 spans 14 amino acids. The germline V gene encodes CDR1 SGHRS and CDR2 YFSETQ. The trim removed 4 bases at V and 2 bases at J, leaving 3 bases unmatched. The CDR3 nucleotides read TGCGCCAGCAGCCAGGGACAGGACACAGATACGCAGTATTTT. This codes for CASSQGQDTDTQYF.

The table lists this clonotype with many counts. The V call is TRBV3-1, the J call TRBJ2-7; 7 nucleotides align to TRBD1. This CDR3 has 14 residues. The trim removed 2 bases at V and 3 bases at J, leaving 4 bases unmatched. Germline V CDR1 and CDR2: LGHDT, YNNKEL (reference sequence). CDR3 sequence (DNA): TGTGCCAGCAGCCAACACGACAGGGACTACGAGCAGTACGTC. Translating gives CASSQHDRDYEQYV.

This clonotype has a handful of counts. DNA of the CDR3: TGCAGTGCTAGAGTTAGACTAGCCGCCTCCTACAATGAGCAGTTCTTC. It encodes CSARVRLAASYNEQFF. This chain joins TRBV20-1 and TRBJ2-1; 7 bases fit TRBD2. Germline CDR1 and CDR2: DFQATT and SNEGSKA (reference sequence). With 1 base clipped from V and 0 bases from J, the junction kept 6 bases outside the gene matches. The CDR3 has 16 residues.

The V call is TRBV5-1, the J call TRBJ2-2; no reliable D call. Trimming cost V 7 bases and J 3 bases, with 16 bases left between them. The CDR3 covers 15 residues. Germline V lookup: CDR1 SGHRS, CDR2 YFSETQ. CDR3 nucleotide sequence: TGCGCCAGCTGGCTGGGAACTATGTACACCGGGGAGCTGTTTTTT. This codes for CASWLGTMYTGELFF.

This clonotype was seen many times. This sequence joins TRBV11-2 and TRBJ2-1, with D possibly matching TRBD2 (6 bases). V dropped 5 bases and J dropped 5 bases, with 16 bases sitting between them. This CDR3 spans 15 amino acids. Germline CDR1 is SGHAT and CDR2 is FQNNGV. CDR3 region: CASSRGLPTNNEQFF. Written as DNA, the CDR3 is TGTGCCAGCAGCCGAGGACTACCTACAAACAATGAGCAGTTCTTC.

This clonotype was seen ten or more times. This chain joins TRBV5-1 and TRBJ2-3; D is unclear. The CDR3 is 13 amino acids. The V gene lost 0 bases and the J gene lost 8 bases, with 10 bases spanning the gap. CDR1 is SGHRS and CDR2 is YFSETQ in the germline V gene. CDR3 residues: CASSLASKSTQYF. The CDR3 nucleotides read TGCGCCAGCAGCTTGGCGAGCAAGAGTACGCAGTATTTT.

This clonotype was counted only a few times. The V gene is TRBV5-1, the J gene TRBJ1-2, with D perhaps matching TRBD1 (6 bases). From germline, CDR1 is SGHRS and CDR2 YFSETQ. The CDR3 spans 12 residues. Trimming cost V 2 bases and J 7 bases, with 9 bases left between them. This CDR3 is CASSFNRVGYTF. The CDR3, as DNA: TGCGCCAGCAGCTTCAACAGGGTTGGCTACACCTTC.

The V call is TRBV7-8, the J call TRBJ1-1, with D tentatively TRBD1 (5 bases). CDR1 and CDR2 (germline): SGHVS, FQNEAQ. The CDR3 runs to 15 residues. V lost 0 bases and J lost 10, with 18 bases in between. The DNA of the CDR3 is TGTGCCAGCAGCTTAGCGGGGACCGATATGAGGGGAGCTTTCTTT. This encodes CASSLAGTDMRGAFF.

The chain recombines TRBV29-1 with TRBJ1-1, with D perhaps matching TRBD1 (5 bases). From germline, CDR1 is SQVTM and CDR2 ANQGSEA. The CDR3 consists of 15 residues. V was pared by 2 bases and J by 3 bases, with 16 bases between. In nucleotides, the CDR3 is TGCAGCGTTGAATTAAGGAGGGGTGGGTACACTGAAGCTTTCTTT. Translation: CSVELRRGGYTEAFF.

The rearrangement uses TRBV5-1 and TRBJ2-1; possibly TRBD1 for D (5 bases). The germline V gene has CDR1 SGHRS and CDR2 YFSETQ. The CDR3 spans 15 residues. The ends were cut back, 6 bases at V and 0 bases at J, with 13 bases in the middle. CDR3 in DNA: TGCGCCAGCAAGGGGCAGCAGAACTCCTACAATGAGCAGTTCTTC. Encoded protein: CASKGQQNSYNEQFF.

This clonotype appeared many times. This chain joins TRBV5-6 and TRBJ2-2, with 8 bases aligning to TRBD2. The CDR3 sequence is 16 residues long. V was pared by 2 bases and J by 1 base, with 4 bases of the junction left unmatched. Germline V gives CDR1 SGHDT, CDR2 YYEEEE. CDR3 region: CASSLLAALNTGELFF. The CDR3 nucleotides are TGTGCCAGCAGCTTACTAGCGGCCCTGAACACCGGGGAGCTGTTTTTT.

V usage is TRBV18 and J usage is TRBJ1-1; D uncertain. The CDR3 contains 16 residues. Trimming cost V 6 bases and J 0 bases, with 17 bases left between them. Germline values: CDR1 KGHSH, CDR2 LQKENI. CDR3 amino acids: CASSPIGPPLNTEAFF. As DNA, the CDR3 is TGTGCCAGCTCTCCCATCGGGCCCCCATTGAACACTGAAGCTTTCTTT. Filled out from reference TRBV18 and TRBJ1-1, the complete variable domain reads NAGVMQNPRHLVRRRGQEARLRCSPMKGHSHVYWYRQLPEEGLKFMVYLQKENIIDESGMPKERFSAEFPKEGPSILRIQQVVRGDSAAYFCASSPIGPPLNTEAFFGQGTRLTVV.

This clonotype has a handful of counts. The chain employs TRBV7-2 and TRBJ1-5; D unclear. Germline CDR1 SGHTA, CDR2 FQGNSA. Between the trimmed V and J ends, which lost 2 bases and 5 bases, there was a span of 10 bases. This CDR3 is built from 14 residues. The DNA of the CDR3 is TGTGCCAGCAGCTTACGCTCCGGGGATCAGCCCCAGCATTTT. Residues: CASSLRSGDQPQHF. Full variable domain (missing parts from reference TRBV7-2 and TRBJ1-5): GAGVSQSPSNKVTEKGKDVELRCDPISGHTALYWYRQSLGQGLEFLIYFQGNSAPDKSGLPSDRFSAERTGGSVSTLTIQRTQQEDSAVYLCASSLRSGDQPQHFGDGTRLSIL.

CDR3 residues: CASRPGLGYNEQFF. In DNA form, the CDR3 reads TGTGCCAGCAGACCTGGACTGGGCTACAATGAGCAGTTCTTC. V usage is TRBV9 and J usage is TRBJ2-1; D may be TRBD2 (5 bases). Germline values: CDR1 SGDLS, CDR2 YYNGEE. This CDR3 spans 14 amino acids. V lost 5 bases and J 3 bases, leaving 12 bases between the germline ends. Full variable domain (rest looked up from reference TRBV9 and TRBJ2-1): DSGVTQTPKHLITATGQRVTLRCSPRSGDLSVYWYQQSLDQGLQFLIQYYNGEERAKGNILERFSAQQFPDLHSELNLSSLELGDSALYFCASRPGLGYNEQFFGPGTRLTVL.

This clonotype has just a few counts. The V gene is TRBV10-2, the J gene TRBJ2-7; D remains ambiguous. The CDR3 has 11 amino acids. V dropped 8 bases and J dropped 4 bases, with 9 bases sitting between them. Germline assignment: CDR1 WSHSY and CDR2 SAAADI. The chain's CDR3 is CASGPKYEQYV. CDR3 coding DNA: TGCGCCAGCGGGCCCAAATACGAGCAGTACGTC.

This sequence joins TRBV12-3 or TRBV12-4 and TRBJ2-1; 7 bases match TRBD1. V lost 3 bases to trimming and J lost 6 bases; unmatched junction nucleotides: 8. The CDR3 is made up of 15 amino acids. This CDR3 is CASSFRTGLGNEQFF. CDR3 bases: TGTGCCAGCAGTTTTAGGACAGGTCTAGGCAATGAGCAGTTCTTC.

In its sample, this clonotype was seen a few times. The junction and the germline gene differ at one end; a read error may be behind it. CDR3 coding DNA: TGTGCCAGCAGCCTAGCGTTGTGGACAGGGGATGGAGATACGCAGTATTTT. Translating it yields CASSLALWTGDGDTQYF. This rearrangement joins TRBV7-9 to TRBJ2-3; 9 bases match TRBD1. The germline gives CDR1 SEHNR, CDR2 FQNEAQ (reference sequence). This CDR3 contains 17 residues.

This clonotype was seen at least ten times. The chain is built from TRBV4-1 and TRBJ1-1; a possible D gene is TRBD1 (5 bases). Germline CDR1 and CDR2: MGHRA and YSYEKL. The CDR3 sequence is 18 residues long. Trimming left V 2 bases short and J 2 bases short, with 21 bases between. CDR3 DNA: TGCGCCAGCAGCCAAAGTTCTCCCGGGACGGGACCCAACACTGAAGCTTTCTTT. It translates to CASSQSSPGTGPNTEAFF.

The rearrangement links TRBV21-1 to TRBJ1-5; the table's D call, TRBD1, was not checked against the DNA. TRBV21-1 corresponds to a pseudogene. The CDR3 spans 18 residues. The CDR3 sequence: CASSPRTGGVGSNQPQHF. The DNA of the CDR3 is TGTGCCAGCAGCCCGAGGACAGGGGGGGTAGGAAGCAATCAGCCCCAGCATTTT.

The V and J genes are TRBV3-1 and TRBJ2-5; either TRBD1 or TRBD2 may fit D (5 bases each). This CDR3 spans 12 amino acids. The germline V and J ends were trimmed by 3 bases and 9 bases, with 11 bases remaining between them. Germline CDR1 and CDR2: LGHDT and YNNKEL (reference sequence). The CDR3 protein is CASSQRRGAQYF. The DNA for the CDR3 is TGTGCCAGCAGCCAGCGGAGAGGGGCCCAGTACTTC.